This T cell receptor (beta chain) comes out of a study of blood T cells in healthy people across ages. This clonotype appeared many times. PCR was performed a second time for about 6 to 12 cycles using a sample-barcoded 5' primer and a J-beta primer mix. TCRdb re-called the 5' RACE reads through MiXCR, storing one row per CDR3 protein. The sample consists of over a million distinct CDR3 sequences, 35% to 45% of them appearing once. CDR1 WNHNN and CDR2 SYGVQD come from the germline V gene (reference sequence). V trimming: 3 bases; J trimming: 5 bases; junction bases outside the gene matches: 3. The CDR3 contains 13 residues. Around 10 milliliters of peripheral blood were drawn from each donor.

This chain connects TRBV10-1 to TRBJ2-7; 8 nucleotides match TRBD1. The receptor was derived from a young woman in good health. The sequencing sample was made of blood. The CDR3 bases are TGCGCCAGCAGTGATGCGGACAGGGACGAGCAGTACTTC. Protein sequence: CASSDADRDEQYF.